Presented here are 27 T cell receptor beta chains from one specimen sequenced in a study of blood T cell repertoires in COVID-19. Produced via immunoSEQ multiplex PCR; TCRdb's table is partial and in-frame only. Of 300,000 to 400,000 clones in the sample, roughly 90% were seen once. Sequencing was carried out using peripheral blood. The receptors shown here come from a woman aged 50 to 60 with active or convalescent COVID-19.

The J gene is TRBJ1-4, the V gene TRBV6-5, with TRBD1 matching 7 bases. The V segment lost 5 bases and the J segment 7 bases; nucleotides outside the gene matches: 10. The CDR3 is made up of 15 amino acids. The germline V gene encodes CDR1 MNHEY and CDR2 SVGAGI. The CDR3 region is CASSPGTAPTEKLFF. The CDR3 DNA is TGTGCCAGCAGTCCTGGGACAGCTCCCACTGAAAAACTGTTTTTT.

The rearrangement joins TRBV28 to TRBJ1-5; no clear D. This CDR3 has 13 amino acids. Germline lookup yields CDR1 MDHEN and CDR2 SYDVKM. V was pared by 3 bases and J by 4 bases, with 7 bases between. CDR3 sequence: CASSFTGNQPQHF. The CDR3 nucleotides are TGTGCCAGCAGTTTCACGGGGAATCAGCCCCAGCATTTT.

V usage is TRBV7-2 and J usage is TRBJ1-1; 10 bases are shared with TRBD1. The V gene's germline CDR1 is SGHTA and CDR2 FQGNSA. After removal of 5 bases from V and 11 bases from J, the junction contained 8 bases not matched to a gene. CDR3 size: 13 residues. The CDR3 DNA follows: TGTGCCAGCAGCCCGAAGACAGGGGGCATCGCTTTCTTT. As protein: CASSPKTGGIAFF. Based on the CDR3 plus reference TRBV7-2 and TRBJ1-1, the full variable domain is GAGVSQSPSNKVTEKGKDVELRCDPISGHTALYWYRQSLGQGLEFLIYFQGNSAPDKSGLPSDRFSAERTGGSVSTLTIQRTQQEDSAVYLCASSPKTGGIAFFGQGTRLTVV.

Written as DNA, the CDR3 is TGTGCCAGCAGCTTGGACAGGGGCTACGAGCAGTACTTC. Amino acids: CASSLDRGYEQYF. This chain links TRBV11-3 with TRBJ2-7; 9 bases agree with TRBD1. CDR3 length: 13 residues. Germline lookup yields CDR1 SGHNT and CDR2 YENEEA. V was pared by 3 bases and J by 3 bases, with 0 bases of the junction left unmatched.

In this sample, this clone turned up once. The chain combines TRBV27 with TRBJ2-1; 9 nucleotides line up with TRBD1. The V gene end was trimmed by 7 bases and the J gene end by 6 bases; junction bases not matched to a gene: 10. This CDR3 contains 15 residues. Germline assignment: CDR1 MNHEY and CDR2 SMNVEV (reference sequence). Here the CDR3 DNA reads TGTGCCAGCACCGCAGGGACAGGGTTCGGCAATGAGCAGTTCTTC. Translation: CASTAGTGFGNEQFF.

The rearrangement uses TRBV20-1 and TRBJ2-1; 8 nucleotides match TRBD1. The CDR3 is 15 residues long. With 3 bases clipped from V and 2 bases from J, the junction kept 6 bases outside the gene matches. The germline V gene encodes CDR1 DFQATT and CDR2 SNEGSKA (reference sequence). CDR3 DNA sequence: TGCAGTGCTAGTCTCGGGACAGGAACCTACAATGAGCAGTTCTTC. Translation: CSASLGTGTYNEQFF.

The chain uses TRBV19 and TRBJ2-7; D may be TRBD1 (5 bases). This CDR3 comprises 15 residues. Per the germline V gene, CDR1 is LNHDA and CDR2 is SQIVND (reference sequence). The V end was cut by 1 base, the J end by 3 bases, with 13 bases between. The CDR3 bases are TGTGCCAGTAGTATAGGGGTAGGGCAGGGCTACGAGCAGTACTTC. As protein: CASSIGVGQGYEQYF.

CDR3 sequence reads: CASSPLTIGRAYNEQFF. As DNA, the CDR3 is TGCGCCAGCAGCCCACTTACGATAGGGCGGGCTTACAATGAGCAGTTCTTC. The chain combines TRBV5-1 with TRBJ2-1; D perhaps matches TRBD2 (5 bases). V gave up 4 bases and J gave up 4 bases, with 21 bases separating them. Germline assignment: CDR1 SGHRS and CDR2 YFSETQ. CDR3 length: 17 amino acids.

The J gene is TRBJ1-1, the V gene TRBV2; 7 nucleotides match TRBD1. Germline lookup yields CDR1 SNHLY and CDR2 FYNNEI. The CDR3 has 13 residues. V trimming: 0 bases; J trimming: 8 bases; junction bases outside the gene matches: 3. The CDR3: CASSEAGTAEAFF. The DNA for the CDR3 is TGTGCCAGCAGTGAAGCCGGGACAGCCGAAGCTTTCTTT.

The V and J genes are TRBV19 and TRBJ1-1; D might be TRBD1 (5 bases). The CDR3 has 13 amino acids. Germline CDR1 reads LNHDA; CDR2 reads SQIVND (reference sequence). Trimming removed 6 bases from V and 0 bases from J, with 8 bases in between. This chain's CDR3 is CASRRQMNTEAFF. In DNA form, the CDR3 reads TGTGCCAGTAGAAGACAGATGAACACTGAAGCTTTCTTT.

The chain joins TRBV5-1 to TRBJ2-7, with a weak D call TRBD1 (5 bases). CDR3 length: 14 residues. V was clipped by 4 bases and J by 5 bases, with 16 bases between them. Germline CDR1 SGHRS, CDR2 YFSETQ. DNA for the CDR3: TGCGCCAGCAGCACTACAAGGGGTAGTCACGAGCAGTACTTC. Protein product: CASSTTRGSHEQYF.

This clone was recorded a few times. The V call is TRBV7-8, the J call TRBJ2-2, with a weak D call TRBD2 (6 bases). V was trimmed by 7 bases and J by 4 bases, leaving 19 bases between them. The CDR3 length is 16 residues. Germline assignment: CDR1 SGHVS and CDR2 FQNEAQ. CDR3 region: CASTPRGGSPTGELFF. The CDR3 DNA reads TGTGCCAGCACCCCCCGCGGAGGGAGTCCCACCGGGGAGCTGTTTTTT.

This clone has only a few counts. The rearrangement links TRBV7-2 to TRBJ1-5; unclear D gene. The germline gives CDR1 SGHTA, CDR2 FQGNSA. This CDR3 comprises 14 residues. Trimming pared 2 bases from V and 3 bases from J, leaving 8 bases between. DNA of the CDR3: TGTGCCAGCAGCTTAAACAATCTCAATCAGCCCCAGCATTTT. It translates to CASSLNNLNQPQHF.

This clone was detected only once. This chain links TRBV6-4 with TRBJ2-3; no clear D. V was trimmed by 3 bases and J by 3 bases, leaving 7 bases between them. CDR3 length: 13 amino acids. Per germline, CDR1 MRHNA and CDR2 SNTAGT. The CDR3 loop is CASSEDGTDTQYF. CDR3 nucleotides: TGTGCCAGCAGTGAAGACGGGACAGATACGCAGTATTTT.

The CDR3 spells CASSQTGSNQPQHF. The CDR3 bases are TGTGCCAGCAGCCAGACAGGAAGCAATCAGCCCCAGCATTTT. The V gene is TRBV3-1 (or the pseudogene TRBV3-2), the J gene TRBJ1-5, with D possibly being TRBD1 (6 bases). This CDR3 is 14 amino acids long. The germline CDR1 and CDR2 sequences are LGHDT and YNNKEL (reference sequence). V was shortened by 3 bases and J by 1 base, with 7 bases between the two germline ends.

The V gene is TRBV11-2, the J gene TRBJ2-7, with TRBD1 as a possible D gene (5 bases). The CDR3 totals 14 residues. V was pared by 0 bases and J by 2 bases, with 8 bases between. Germline CDR1 is SGHAT and CDR2 is FQNNGV. This CDR3 reads CASSLERGAYEQYF. CDR3 nucleotides: TGTGCCAGCAGCTTAGAAAGGGGCGCCTACGAGCAGTACTTC.

The rearrangement links TRBV11-2 to TRBJ2-7; D is undetermined. Trimming took 1 base from V and 2 from J, leaving 18 bases between them. The CDR3 consists of 17 residues. CDR1 is SGHAT and CDR2 is FQNNGV in the germline V gene. The CDR3 sequence is CASSLGSLGTATYEQYF. The CDR3 region has the DNA TGTGCCAGCAGCTTAGGTTCCTTAGGTACAGCAACCTACGAGCAGTACTTC.

V gene TRBV30 combines with J gene TRBJ2-7; D ambiguous. V lost 0 bases and J lost 0, with 3 bases in between. Germline lookup yields CDR1 GTSNPN and CDR2 SVGIG (reference sequence). This CDR3 comprises 12 residues. CDR3 bases: TGTGCCTGGAGTGTACTCTCCTACGAGCAGTACTTC. Amino acid sequence: CAWSVLSYEQYF. Complete variable domain (other parts from reference TRBV30 and TRBJ2-7): SQTIHQWPATLVQPVGSPLSLECTVEGTSNPNLYWYRQAAGRGLQLLFYSVGIGQISSEVPQNLSASRPQDRQFILSSKKLLLSDSGFYLCAWSVLSYEQYFGPGTRLTVT.

The chain has TRBV28 and TRBJ2-6; D remains ambiguous. Per the germline V gene, CDR1 is MDHEN and CDR2 is SYDVKM. The germline V and J ends were trimmed by 4 bases and 0 bases, with 7 bases remaining between them. There are 15 residues in the CDR3. In nucleotides, the CDR3 is TGTGCCAGCAGTTCACAAAGCTCTGGGGCCAACGTCCTGACTTTC. The encoded protein is CASSSQSSGANVLTF.

This clone has just a few counts. The chain links TRBV19 to TRBJ1-1; 7 bases map to TRBD1. Trimming took 2 bases from V and 3 from J; bases not matched to a gene: 6. This CDR3 contains 15 residues. CDR1 and CDR2 (germline): LNHDA, SQIVND (reference sequence). Here the CDR3 reads CASSIRNRGDTEAFF. The CDR3 bases are TGTGCCAGTAGTATAAGAAACAGGGGCGACACTGAAGCTTTCTTT.

The J gene is TRBJ1-5, the V gene TRBV28; 8 bases fit TRBD1. Germline V lookup: CDR1 MDHEN, CDR2 SYDVKM. Unmatched junction bases numbered 15, after V lost 5 bases and J lost 0 bases. The CDR3 extends over 19 amino acids. The CDR3 reads CASSPPPGQEEFSNQPQHF. CDR3 DNA sequence: TGTGCCAGCAGTCCACCCCCGGGACAGGAAGAATTTAGCAATCAGCCCCAGCATTTT.

The genes are TRBV4-1 and TRBJ2-3, with 9 positions matching TRBD2. This CDR3 has 16 residues. Trimming at V came to 1 base and at J to 4 bases, leaving 6 bases not matched to a gene. Germline assignment: CDR1 MGHRA and CDR2 YSYEKL. This CDR3 reads CASSQVVSGSADTQYF. The CDR3 region has the DNA TGCGCCAGCAGCCAAGTCGTTAGCGGGAGCGCAGATACGCAGTATTTT.

Note on this clone: Other DNA variants within this sample encode the same CDR3. The chain links TRBV12-3 or TRBV12-4 to TRBJ2-7; maybe TRBD1 (6 bases). CDR3 length equals 13 residues. V was trimmed by 5 bases and J by 0 bases, leaving 8 bases between them. Written as DNA, the CDR3 is TGTGCCAGCAGTACAGGGTCCTCCTACGAGCAGTACTTC. Protein sequence: CASSTGSSYEQYF.

V usage is TRBV7-6 and J usage is TRBJ2-1; 8 bases are a match to TRBD1. Germline CDR1 SGHVS, CDR2 FNYEAQ. The CDR3 has 15 residues. The J segment lost 6 bases and the V segment lost 1 base, leaving 5 bases of the junction unmatched. CDR3 region: CASSLERTGRNEQFF. The CDR3 region has the DNA TGTGCCAGCAGCTTAGAGCGGACAGGGCGCAATGAGCAGTTCTTC.

The chain recombines TRBV11-3 with TRBJ2-2, with a possible D match to TRBD2 (5 bases). Germline CDR1 is SGHNT and CDR2 is YENEEA. The CDR3 extends over 16 amino acids. V shed 2 bases and J shed 5 bases, with 15 bases lying between them. CDR3 sequence: CASSLLSGKLTGELFF. The CDR3 region has the DNA TGTGCCAGCAGCTTACTATCCGGGAAGCTAACCGGGGAGCTGTTTTTT.

The chain couples TRBV7-2 to TRBJ1-2, with TRBD1 identical over 7 bases. Unmatched junction bases numbered 9, after V lost 4 bases and J lost 7 bases. Germline CDR1 and CDR2: SGHTA and FQGNSA. CDR3 length: 14 residues. CDR3 protein: CASSSKDRTSGYTF. CDR3 nucleotides: TGTGCCAGCAGCTCCAAGGACAGGACGTCTGGCTACACCTTC.

The genes are TRBV11-2 and TRBJ2-7; weak D call: TRBD1 (5 bases). Trimming removed 3 bases from V and 3 bases from J, with 6 bases in between. Germline V gene sequence: CDR1 SGHAT, CDR2 FQNNGV. This CDR3 contains 12 residues. CDR3 nucleotide sequence: TGTGCCAGCAGCTTCCAGGGCTACGAGCAGTACTTC. It encodes CASSFQGYEQYF.